Listed below are T cell receptor beta chains from one sample, sequenced in a study of spatial heterogeneity in lung cancer. TCRdb reprocessed the 5' RACE reads with MiXCR, giving one entry per CDR3 protein. Of under 20,000 distinct CDR3 sequences in the sample, approximately 19% are singletons; the top ten hold 6.2%. The sequencing here drew on PBMCs, taken at follow-up. The source is a male donor with early-stage non-small cell lung cancer. Both conserved end residues are part of each CDR3. Fields, in order: V gene, D gene, J gene, clone size, CDR3 protein, CDR3 DNA. D genes are given only for firm matches. Where a row states a size, it is once, few, many or the class of an expanded clone; other rows omit it.

TRBV10-2	TRBD1	TRBJ1-6	many	CASRALDRGNSPLHF	TGCGCCAGCAGGGCGTTGGACAGGGGTAATTCACCCCTCCACTTT
TRBV6-2/TRBV6-3	TRBD1	TRBJ2-1	.	CASSYSTGGFIYNEQFF	TGTGCCAGCAGTTACAGCACAGGGGGTTTCATCTACAATGAGCAGTTCTTC
TRBV20-1	TRBD1	TRBJ2-7	.	CSANRDSFYEQYF	TGCAGTGCTAACCGGGACAGCTTTTACGAGCAGTACTTC
TRBV9	TRBD2	TRBJ2-1	many	CASSVGLAGPVYNEQFF	TGTGCCAGCAGCGTAGGACTAGCGGGTCCGGTTTACAATGAGCAGTTCTTC
TRBV9	.	TRBJ1-6	few	CASSRLGTLNSPLHF	TGTGCCAGCAGCAGACTCGGGACACTTAATTCACCCCTCCACTTT
TRBV5-4	.	TRBJ1-6	few	CASSLGGALNSPLHF	TGTGCCAGCAGCTTGGGAGGGGCCCTTAATTCACCCCTCCACTTT
TRBV12-3/TRBV12-4	.	TRBJ1-3	many	CASRVVEPSGNTIYF	TGTGCCAGCAGGGTCGTGGAGCCCTCTGGAAACACCATATATTTT
TRBV6-4	.	TRBJ2-3	few	CASSEYGGGYTDTQYF	TGTGCCAGCAGTGAGTACGGGGGAGGTTACACAGATACGCAGTATTTT
TRBV4-1	.	TRBJ1-1	.	CASSQEQLNTEAFF	TGCGCCAGCAGCCAAGAACAGCTGAACACTGAAGCTTTCTTT
TRBV14	.	TRBJ1-1	.	CASSQGSIGAAILYTEAFF	TGTGCCAGCAGCCAAGGATCGATAGGGGCCGCGATCTTATACACTGAAGCTTTCTTT
TRBV29-1	.	TRBJ1-4	few	CSVDGGGEKLFF	TGCAGCGTTGACGGGGGCGGTGAAAAACTGTTTTTT
TRBV20-1	.	TRBJ2-7	many	CSARDSGRGSTEQYF	TGCAGTGCTAGAGATTCGGGCAGGGGTTCAACGGAGCAGTACTTC